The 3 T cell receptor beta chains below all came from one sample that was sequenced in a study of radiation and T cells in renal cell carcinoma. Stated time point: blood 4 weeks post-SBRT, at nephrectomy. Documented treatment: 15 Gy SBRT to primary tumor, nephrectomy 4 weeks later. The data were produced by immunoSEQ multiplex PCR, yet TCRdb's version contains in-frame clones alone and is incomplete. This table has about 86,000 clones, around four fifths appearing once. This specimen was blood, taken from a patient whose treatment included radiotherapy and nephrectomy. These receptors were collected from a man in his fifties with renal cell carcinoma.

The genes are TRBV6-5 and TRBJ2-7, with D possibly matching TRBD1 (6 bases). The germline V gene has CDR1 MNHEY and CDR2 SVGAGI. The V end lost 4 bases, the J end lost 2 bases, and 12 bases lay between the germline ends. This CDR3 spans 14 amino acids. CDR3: CASSFRDTTYEQYF. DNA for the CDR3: TGTGCCAGCAGTTTCCGGGACACCACCTACGAGCAGTACTTC.

The CDR3 DNA sequence: TGCGCCAGCAGCTTGGACCCTTCGACACCTGGCTACACCTTC. It translates to CASSLDPSTPGYTF. The chain recombines TRBV5-1 with TRBJ1-2; unclear D gene. CDR1 is SGHRS, CDR2 YFSETQ, per germline. The CDR3 has 14 amino acids. Trimming cost V 0 bases and J 7 bases, with 13 bases left between them.

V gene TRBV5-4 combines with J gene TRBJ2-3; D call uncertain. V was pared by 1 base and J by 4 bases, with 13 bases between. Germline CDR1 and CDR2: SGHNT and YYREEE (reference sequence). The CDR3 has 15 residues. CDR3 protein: CASSLNPQSADTQYF. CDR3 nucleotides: TGTGCCAGCAGCTTGAACCCCCAAAGTGCAGATACGCAGTATTTT.